The rows below give T cell receptor beta chains drawn from one sample of a study of response to subunit inactivated influenza vaccine. Each CDR3 protein is one row after TCRdb ran MiXCR on the RT-PCR reads. The sample consists of approximately 530,000 distinct CDR3 sequences, around 13% of them appearing once. The specimen was PBMCs from blood, collected 35 to 45 days after vaccination. These receptor sequences come from a man aged 45-65 years who received an inactivated influenza vaccine. The CDR3 runs from the conserved cysteine through the conserved F or W. The order of the fields is clone size, V gene, D gene, J gene, CDR3 protein, CDR3 DNA. D genes are given only for firm matches. Where a row states a size, it is once, few, many or the class of an expanded clone; other rows omit it.

.,TRBV5-1,.,TRBJ2-5,CASSEAQGAETQYF,TGCGCCAGCAGCGAAGCCCAGGGTGCAGAGACCCAGTACTTC
many,TRBV5-1,TRBD2,TRBJ2-1,CASGLSGGVSEQFF,TGCGCCAGCGGTCTAAGCGGGGGTGTCAGTGAGCAGTTCTTC
.,TRBV7-2,TRBD2,TRBJ2-1,CASSLVETSGTSNEQFF,TGTGCCAGCAGCTTAGTGGAGACTAGCGGGACGAGTAATGAGCAGTTCTTC
few,TRBV12-3/TRBV12-4,TRBD1,TRBJ2-7,CASSDSNGQGQGGLHF,TGTGCCAGCAGCGACTCCAATGGACAGGGCCAAGGGGGCCTCCACTTC
few,TRBV7-2,.,TRBJ2-7,CASSPSRTFGLYEQYF,TGTGCCAGCAGCCCATCCCGGACCTTTGGCCTCTACGAGCAGTACTTC
many,TRBV6-1,TRBD2,TRBJ2-1,CASDRLAGNHEQFF,TGTGCCAGCGACCGACTAGCGGGAAATCATGAGCAGTTCTTC
few,TRBV19,.,TRBJ2-2,CASNSPRGTGELFF,TGTGCCAGTAATTCCCCCAGGGGAACCGGGGAGCTGTTTTTT
.,TRBV7-9,.,TRBJ2-5,CASSLSPRIQETQYF,TGTGCCAGCAGCTTATCGCCGAGGATACAAGAGACCCAGTACTTC
.,TRBV18,TRBD1,TRBJ1-5,CASSSDRNQPQHF,TGTGCCAGCTCATCGGACAGGAATCAGCCCCAGCATTTT
few,TRBV18,.,TRBJ2-1,CASSPATGLLNNEQFF,TGTGCCAGCTCACCCGCTACCGGACTTTTAAACAATGAGCAGTTCTTC
many,TRBV5-1,.,TRBJ2-3,CASSPLGRNTDTQYF,TGCGCCAGCAGCCCCCTCGGGCGGAACACAGATACGCAGTATTTT
.,TRBV9,.,TRBJ2-1,CASSTSEPGEQFF,TGTGCCAGCAGCACCTCGGAGCCTGGTGAGCAGTTCTTC
.,TRBV12-3/TRBV12-4,TRBD2,TRBJ2-7,CASTPAGGPSYEQYF,TGTGCCAGCACCCCAGCGGGAGGCCCCTCCTACGAGCAGTACTTC
.,TRBV21-1,.,TRBJ2-7,CASSKVDGTATYEQYF,TGTGCCAGCAGCAAAGTAGACGGGACAGCTACCTACGAGCAGTACTTC
few,TRBV7-9,.,TRBJ2-3,CASRPPFRFSTDTQYF,TGTGCCAGCAGGCCCCCGTTCCGGTTCAGTACAGATACGCAGTATTTT
many,TRBV5-1,.,TRBJ2-1,CASSSSGTLSYNEQFF,TGCGCCAGCAGCTCGTCCGGGACGCTTTCCTACAATGAGCAGTTCTTC
few,TRBV4-3,TRBD2,TRBJ2-1,CASSQGLAGGHNEQFF,TGCGCCAGCAGCCAAGGGTTAGCGGGGGGACATAATGAGCAGTTCTTC
.,TRBV6-2/TRBV6-3,TRBD2,TRBJ2-1,CASGTSGMVHEQFF,TGTGCCAGCGGTACTAGCGGGATGGTACATGAGCAGTTCTTC
.,TRBV6-2/TRBV6-3,TRBD2,TRBJ2-5,CATSPGGGYQETQYF,TGTGCCACCTCCCCTGGGGGGGGTTACCAAGAGACCCAGTACTTC
few,TRBV20-1,.,TRBJ2-7,CSPLGDYEQYF,TGCAGTCCCCTAGGGGACTACGAGCAGTACTTC
many,TRBV12-3/TRBV12-4,TRBD2,TRBJ2-1,CASTEAGGPSREQFF,TGTGCCAGCACTGAAGCGGGGGGACCCTCTCGTGAGCAGTTCTTC
.,TRBV27,.,TRBJ2-1,CASSFAGRREQFF,TGTGCCAGCAGTTTCGCTGGACGTAGAGAGCAGTTCTTC
.,TRBV4-1,.,TRBJ1-6,CASSQAVGYNSPLHF,TGCGCCAGCAGCCAAGCAGTAGGTTATAATTCACCCCTCCACTTT
.,TRBV12-5,.,TRBJ2-7,CATGSEQYF,TGTGCTACCGGGAGCGAGCAGTACTTC
few,TRBV12-3/TRBV12-4,.,TRBJ1-1,CASSLRLSQGEAFF,TGTGCCAGCAGTTTAAGGCTGTCGCAGGGTGAAGCTTTCTTT
few,TRBV4-1,TRBD2,TRBJ2-1,CASSPSGLAGVEQFF,TGCGCCAGCAGCCCGTCCGGACTAGCGGGGGTTGAGCAGTTCTTC
.,TRBV20-1,TRBD1,TRBJ1-6,CSARDVGTANSPLHF,TGCAGTGCTAGAGATGTAGGGACAGCGAATTCACCCCTCCACTTT
many,TRBV24-1,TRBD1,TRBJ2-7,CATSDPRDRGSYEQYF,TGTGCCACCAGTGATCCACGGGACAGGGGATCCTACGAGCAGTACTTC
few,TRBV20-1,TRBD2,TRBJ2-1,CSARAKLAGGPIFYNEQFF,TGCAGTGCTAGGGCCAAACTAGCGGGGGGGCCTATATTCTACAATGAGCAGTTCTTC
.,TRBV5-1,TRBD1,TRBJ1-2,CASSSPTGVEIGYTF,TGCGCCAGCAGCTCGCCCACAGGGGTCGAAATCGGCTACACCTTC
many,TRBV5-1,.,TRBJ2-7,CASSGGHSYEQYF,TGCGCCAGCAGCGGCGGACACTCCTACGAGCAGTACTTC
few,TRBV6-1,.,TRBJ2-2,CASSPGTINTGELFF,TGTGCCAGCAGTCCCGGGACCATAAACACCGGGGAGCTGTTTTTT
few,TRBV20-1,.,TRBJ2-1,CSARAVISSYNEQFF,TGCAGTGCTAGAGCGGTGATTAGCTCCTACAATGAGCAGTTCTTC
.,TRBV7-9,.,TRBJ2-7,CASSRDRIYEQYF,TGTGCCAGCAGTCGGGACCGTATCTACGAGCAGTACTTC
few,TRBV11-2,TRBD1,TRBJ1-2,CASSSDRGSYGYTF,TGTGCCAGCAGCTCGGACAGGGGGTCGTATGGCTACACCTTC
many,TRBV12-3/TRBV12-4,TRBD1,TRBJ1-1,CASRPTGDTEAFF,TGTGCCAGCAGACCAACAGGGGACACTGAAGCTTTCTTT
.,TRBV20-1,.,TRBJ2-1,CSADRRAYNEQFF,TGCAGTGCTGACAGGCGGGCCTACAATGAGCAGTTCTTC
.,TRBV20-1,.,TRBJ1-5,CSAERGGVPQPQHF,TGCAGTGCTGAGAGAGGGGGTGTTCCTCAGCCCCAGCATTTT
.,TRBV3-1,.,TRBJ1-4,CASSPRGGRSEKLFF,TGTGCCAGCAGCCCCCGCGGGGGCAGGAGTGAAAAACTGTTTTTT
.,TRBV5-6,TRBD1,TRBJ2-1,CASSFDRVGEQFF,TGTGCCAGCAGCTTTGACAGGGTGGGTGAGCAGTTCTTC
many,TRBV28,.,TRBJ2-2,CASTHRRTGELFF,TGTGCCAGCACCCATCGGCGGACCGGGGAGCTGTTTTTT
.,TRBV20-1,.,TRBJ2-5,CSANPLSFGETQYF,TGCAGTGCTAACCCCCTGTCGTTTGGAGAGACCCAGTACTTC
few,TRBV5-1,.,TRBJ1-4,CASSNRDKGEKLFF,TGCGCCAGCAGCAACCGGGACAAAGGTGAAAAACTGTTTTTT